This section outlines one T cell receptor (beta chain) sequence together with its context. Its antigen remains unidentified. This sample was taken from a study of shared clonotypes between healthy human individuals. Study processing details: ImmunoSEQ output held junction-only sequences without quality scores, so filtering differed. Some clones are missing from TCRdb's copy, which holds only in-frame ones; the method was immunoSEQ multiplex PCR. The V and J calls and clone size are taken from that table; D and trimming were inferred from the DNA. The profile shows a few million clones, around nine tenths of them singletons. Study-level results: Among non-shared clonotypes, generation probabilities were lower than among those shared by all four donors. It was observed that 4% to 6% of naive CD4 clonotypes were shared across a handful of donors.

This TCR was sampled from a young man in good health. Material: naive CD4+ T cells sorted from blood. Subset indicated: CD45RA+ positively selected.

The CDR3 protein is CASSIMSDSYSYEQYF. The DNA for the CDR3 is TGTGCCAGTAGTATAATGTCCGACAGTTACTCCTACGAGCAGTACTTC. The chain links TRBV19 to TRBJ2-7; D perhaps matches TRBD1 (5 bases). Per germline, CDR1 LNHDA and CDR2 SQIVND (reference sequence). The V end was cut by 2 bases, the J end by 0 bases, with 14 bases between. The CDR3 runs to 16 residues.